The 23 T cell receptor beta chains reported below all come from one sample, sequenced in a study of blood T cell repertoires in COVID-19 (TCRdb year 2020). Preparation of the library involved the immunoSEQ multiplex PCR assay. This is the immuneACCESS table as TCRdb keeps it, with only in-frame sequences that have V and J called. A part of the clones is gone; compared with another copy, unresolved V genes explain less than half, and the rest is unexplained. The sample includes some 80,000 clones, with more than 65% observed a single time. The ten largest clones capture about 20% of the sample. Sequencing was performed on peripheral blood. The receptors derive from a woman aged 45 to 65 with acute or convalescent COVID-19.

The rearrangement uses TRBV7-2 and TRBJ2-2; D is perhaps TRBD1 (6 bases). The germline V and J ends were trimmed by 2 bases and 1 base, with 8 bases remaining between them. The CDR3 loop spans 15 amino acids. The germline V gene has CDR1 SGHTA and CDR2 FQGNSA. Here the CDR3 DNA reads TGTGCCAGCAGCTTAAAACAGGGGAACACCGGGGAGCTGTTTTTT. Encoded protein: CASSLKQGNTGELFF.

The chain joins TRBV11-2 to TRBJ1-2; D might be TRBD1 (5 bases). This CDR3 has 15 amino acids. Germline V CDR1 and CDR2: SGHAT, FQNNGV. V dropped 3 bases and J dropped 2 bases, with 13 bases sitting between them. CDR3 sequence reads: CASSLERPGNYGYTF. The CDR3 nucleotides are TGTGCCAGCAGCTTGGAAAGGCCAGGGAACTATGGCTACACCTTC.

This sequence joins TRBV19 and TRBJ1-1; 8 bases align to TRBD1. The germline V gene encodes CDR1 LNHDA and CDR2 SQIVND (reference sequence). Trimming cost V 5 bases and J 0 bases; bases outside gene matches: 8. The CDR3 has 16 amino acids. The CDR3 protein is CASSPRQGRLNTEAFF. The CDR3 DNA is TGTGCCAGTAGTCCTCGACAGGGGAGGTTGAACACTGAAGCTTTCTTT.

The chain's CDR3 is CASSRDIIYNEQFF. CDR3 DNA: TGTGCCAGCAGCCGGGACATAATATACAATGAGCAGTTCTTC. This chain connects TRBV9 to TRBJ2-1; tentative D call: TRBD1 (6 bases). Trimming shortened V by 4 bases and J by 4 bases, and 12 bases separated the two germline ends. Germline CDR1 reads SGDLS; CDR2 reads YYNGEE. This CDR3 contains 14 residues.

This clone was detected ten times or more. CDR3 residues: CASSQALGANVLTF. The CDR3 DNA reads as TGTGCCAGCAGCCAGGCCCTCGGGGCCAACGTCCTGACTTTC. The V call is TRBV27, the J call TRBJ2-6, with D uncertain. CDR1 is MNHEY and CDR2 is SMNVEV in the germline V gene (reference sequence). This CDR3 has 14 residues. Trimming pared 6 bases from V and 4 bases from J, leaving 10 bases between.

The rearrangement joins TRBV4-3 to TRBJ2-1, with a weak D call TRBD1 (7 bases). CDR1 is LGHNA and CDR2 is YSLEER in the germline V gene. The CDR3 sequence is 16 residues long. V lost 1 base and J 6 bases, leaving 16 bases between the germline ends. The CDR3 sequence: CASSQALSGGGNEQFF. The CDR3 coding sequence is TGCGCCAGCAGCCAAGCTCTCTCAGGGGGAGGCAATGAGCAGTTCTTC.

The chain uses TRBV2 and TRBJ2-3; 9 nucleotides match TRBD2. CDR3 length equals 13 residues. CDR1 is SNHLY and CDR2 is FYNNEI in the germline V gene. Trimming cost V 7 bases and J 5 bases; bases outside gene matches: 4. This chain's CDR3 is CASIVAGVDTQYF. The DNA of the CDR3 is TGTGCCAGCATCGTAGCGGGGGTAGATACGCAGTATTTT.

This clone was found a few times. This chain connects TRBV6-5 to TRBJ1-3, with D hard to call. The V end lost 11 bases, the J end lost 0 bases, and 11 bases lay between the germline ends. CDR3 length: 13 amino acids. Per germline, CDR1 MNHEY and CDR2 SVGAGI. The CDR3 sequence is CAAADYSGNTIYF. The CDR3 DNA reads as TGTGCCGCCGCGGACTACTCTGGAAACACCATATATTTT.

J is TRBJ2-6 and V is TRBV19; D not certain. Germline loops: CDR1 LNHDA, CDR2 SQIVND (reference sequence). V was pared by 3 bases and J by 1 base, with 13 bases between. The CDR3 covers 17 residues. In DNA, the CDR3 is TGTGCCAGTAGTATCGGGTTTTCGGCTTCTGGGGCCAACGTCCTGACTTTC. Its protein is CASSIGFSASGANVLTF.

The chain employs TRBV7-3 and TRBJ2-1; maybe TRBD2 (5 bases). The CDR3 runs 14 residues. V lost 1 base and J 8 bases, leaving 12 bases between the germline ends. Germline CDR1 SGHTA, CDR2 FQGTGA. CDR3 DNA: TGTGCCAGCAGCTTAATACCGGGGAGCTATGAGCAGTTCTTC. Protein: CASSLIPGSYEQFF. The full variable domain, completed using reference TRBV7-3 and TRBJ2-1, is GAGVSQTPSNKVTEKGKYVELRCDPISGHTALYWYRQSLGQGPEFLIYFQGTGAADDSGLPNDRFFAVRPEGSVSTLKIQRTERGDSAVYLCASSLIPGSYEQFFGPGTRLTVL.

V gene TRBV19 combines with J gene TRBJ1-1, with D maybe TRBD1 (6 bases). V dropped 5 bases and J dropped 2 bases, with 15 bases sitting between them. Germline CDR1 is LNHDA and CDR2 is SQIVND (reference sequence). This CDR3 is built from 15 residues. The CDR3 bases are TGTGCCAGTAGTCAACTAGGGGGGGGAAACACTGAAGCTTTCTTT. It translates to CASSQLGGGNTEAFF. The complete variable domain, with remaining parts taken from reference TRBV19 and TRBJ1-1, reads DGGITQSPKYLFRKEGQNVTLSCEQNLNHDAMYWYRQDPGQGLRLIYYSQIVNDFQKGDIAEGYSVSREKKESFPLTVTSAQKNPTAFYLCASSQLGGGNTEAFFGQGTRLTVV.

This clone has only one observation. The chain joins TRBV18 to TRBJ1-4, with 10 bases aligning to TRBD1. The trim removed 5 bases at V and 4 bases at J, leaving 7 bases unmatched. Germline assignment: CDR1 KGHSH and CDR2 LQKENI. The CDR3 runs 16 residues. CDR3 amino acids: CASSAGQGFGNEKLFF. Here the CDR3 DNA reads TGTGCCAGCTCAGCGGGACAGGGGTTCGGTAATGAAAAACTGTTTTTT.

This rearrangement joins TRBV29-1 to TRBJ2-7; 11 bases line up with TRBD1. Germline V gene sequence: CDR1 SQVTM, CDR2 ANQGSEA. V dropped 7 bases and J dropped 5; count of bases not matched to a gene: 13. This CDR3 contains 15 residues. The CDR3 region is CSAIGSGTGGNEQYF. In DNA form, the CDR3 reads TGCAGCGCGATTGGCAGCGGGACAGGGGGTAACGAGCAGTACTTC.

The rearrangement links TRBV5-4 to TRBJ2-5, with TRBD2 matching over 7 bases. Unmatched junction bases numbered 5, after V lost 0 bases and J lost 3 bases. The germline CDR1 and CDR2 sequences are SGHNT and YYREEE (reference sequence). CDR3 length equals 15 residues. The CDR3 DNA reads as TGTGCCAGCAGCTTGGCCACGGGGAGGGAAGAGACCCAGTACTTC. This gives the protein CASSLATGREETQYF. The variable domain in full, completed from reference TRBV5-4 and TRBJ2-5, reads ETGVTQSPTHLIKTRGQQVTLRCSSQSGHNTVSWYQQALGQGPQFIFQYYREEENGRGNFPPRFSGLQFPNYSSELNVNALELDDSALYLCASSLATGREETQYFGPGTRLLVL.

The chain carries TRBV10-3 and TRBJ1-2; D is possibly TRBD1 (6 bases). This CDR3 region has 14 residues. CDR1 is ENHRY, CDR2 SYGVKD, per germline. Trimming shortened V by 0 bases and J by 8 bases, and 13 bases separated the two germline ends. CDR3 protein: CAISESGNREGYTF. The CDR3 DNA follows: TGTGCCATCAGTGAGTCTGGCAACAGGGAAGGCTACACCTTC.

The chain has TRBV9 and TRBJ2-7; D is ambiguous. V lost 2 bases to trimming and J lost 0 bases, with 12 bases between them. The CDR3 spans 15 residues. Germline V lookup: CDR1 SGDLS, CDR2 YYNGEE. The CDR3 DNA reads as TGTGCCAGCAGCGTCGGGTCGCAGAGCTCCTACGAGCAGTACTTC. As protein: CASSVGSQSSYEQYF.

The rearrangement links TRBV15 to TRBJ2-6; 9 nucleotides agree with TRBD1. V trimming: 2 bases; J trimming: 1 base; junction bases outside the gene matches: 12. CDR1 is LNHNV and CDR2 is YYDKDF in the germline V gene (reference sequence). The CDR3 is 20 residues long. CDR3 region: CATSRPPPGQGGSGANVLTF. The CDR3 DNA follows: TGTGCCACCAGCAGACCCCCACCGGGACAGGGTGGATCTGGGGCCAACGTCCTGACTTTC.

CDR3 DNA: TGTGCCAGCAGCGCCGGGACAGCTAATGAAAAACTGTTTTTT. Amino acids: CASSAGTANEKLFF. J is TRBJ1-4 and V is TRBV6-5, with TRBD1 matching over 7 bases. This CDR3 contains 14 residues. J lost 3 bases, V lost 6 bases, and 4 bases had no gene match. The germline gives CDR1 MNHEY, CDR2 SVGAGI.

J is TRBJ1-6 and V is TRBV6-5; TRBD1 matches at 7 bases. J gave up 14 bases and V 4 bases, and 8 bases lay outside the gene matches. The germline CDR1 and CDR2 sequences are MNHEY and SVGAGI. The CDR3 is 13 residues long. This CDR3 is CASSSTGLGSLHF. CDR3 sequence (DNA): TGTGCCAGCAGTTCGACAGGGTTAGGATCCCTCCACTTT.

The chain is built from TRBV4-3 and TRBJ1-6; possible D gene TRBD1, 5 bases. There are 15 residues in the CDR3. Per the germline V gene, CDR1 is LGHNA and CDR2 is YSLEER. V was clipped by 4 bases and J by 5 bases, with 12 bases between them. The CDR3 sequence is CASSPSDRDNSPLHF. The CDR3 bases are TGCGCCAGCAGCCCGTCAGACAGAGATAATTCACCCCTCCACTTT.

The chain recombines TRBV13 with TRBJ2-1; 12 bases map to TRBD2. The CDR3 totals 18 residues. V dropped 5 bases and J dropped 7; count of bases not matched to a gene: 15. Germline loops: CDR1 PRHDT, CDR2 FYEKMQ (reference sequence). The DNA of the CDR3 is TGTGCCAGCAGCCCCAGGGGGTCGACTAGCGGGAGAAGTAATGAGCAGTTCTTC. Protein product: CASSPRGSTSGRSNEQFF. The full variable domain, in which reference TRBV13 and TRBJ2-1 provide the parts outside the CDR3, is AAGVIQSPRHLIKEKRETATLKCYPIPRHDTVYWYQQGPGQDPQFLISFYEKMQSDKGSIPDRFSAQQFSDYHSELNMSSLELGDSALYFCASSPRGSTSGRSNEQFFGPGTRLTVL.

The rearrangement links TRBV11-3 to TRBJ1-1, with D uncertain. The CDR3 is 13 amino acids. Trimming took 3 bases from V and 2 from J, leaving 7 bases between them. Germline values: CDR1 SGHNT, CDR2 YENEEA. The CDR3 sequence is CASSFQHNTEAFF. The CDR3 DNA sequence: TGTGCCAGCAGCTTTCAACATAACACTGAAGCTTTCTTT.

The chain carries TRBV7-9 and TRBJ2-1; 7 bases match TRBD2. V lost 7 bases and J lost 9; bases outside the gene matches: 15. CDR3 length: 15 amino acids. Germline CDR1 SEHNR, CDR2 FQNEAQ (reference sequence). The CDR3 loop reads CASTTRLASFGEQFF. The CDR3 coding sequence is TGTGCCAGCACCACCCGACTAGCCTCCTTCGGTGAGCAGTTCTTC.